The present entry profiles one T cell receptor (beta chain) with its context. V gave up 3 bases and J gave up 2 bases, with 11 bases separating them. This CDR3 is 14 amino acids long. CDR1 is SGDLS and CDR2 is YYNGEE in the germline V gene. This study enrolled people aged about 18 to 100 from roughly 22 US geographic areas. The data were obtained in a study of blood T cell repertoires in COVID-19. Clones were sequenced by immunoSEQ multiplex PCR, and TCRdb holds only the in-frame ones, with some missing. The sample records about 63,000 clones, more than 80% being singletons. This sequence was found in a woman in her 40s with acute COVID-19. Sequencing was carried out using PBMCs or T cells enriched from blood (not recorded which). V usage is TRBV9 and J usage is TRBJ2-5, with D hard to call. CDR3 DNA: TGTGCCAGCAGCGCCTTAGAGCCTCAAGAGACCCAGTACTTC. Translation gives CASSALEPQETQYF.